The entry below gives a single T cell receptor beta chain sequence along with its context. The target antigen is unknown. Sequencing used immunoSEQ multiplex PCR; TCRdb keeps in-frame clones, though not all of them. Seen here are over a million clones, around 95% observed once, and the top ten hold more than 0.9%. The data were taken from a study of shared clonotypes between healthy human individuals. Findings and caveats of the study: Of the naive CD4 clonotypes, around 4.8% were shared across several donors. Naive subsets generally had larger estimated richness than memory subsets. In contrast to clonotypes shared by all four donors, non-shared clonotypes had lower generation probabilities.

Trimming left V 4 bases short and J 3 bases short, with 19 bases between. The germline V gene encodes CDR1 MNHNS and CDR2 SASEGT. The CDR3 has 17 amino acids. The TCR originated in a young man in good health. J is TRBJ2-1 and V is TRBV6-1, with D possibly TRBD1 on 5 matching bases. The sequencing sample was made of naive CD4+ T cells sorted from blood. Sample subset: CD45RA+ positively selected. CDR3 region: CASSGNRQTPLYNEQFF. Written as DNA, the CDR3 is TGTGCCAGCAGTGGGAACCGACAGACCCCTCTCTACAATGAGCAGTTCTTC.